This is a list of T cell receptor beta chains from one sample in a study of CD4 and CD8 cells across lung adenocarcinoma regions. MiXCR, run by TCRdb on the PCR reads, gives a single entry per CDR3 protein. This table holds about 4,000 distinct CDR3 sequences, approximately 50% found once. The specimen sequenced was CD4+ T cells from the margin of a lung tumor. The receptors derive from a female donor with lung adenocarcinoma. The CD4 and CD8 labels of this study may be unreliable. CDR3s include the opening cysteine and the closing phenylalanine or tryptophan. The order of the fields is CDR3 DNA, CDR3 protein, clone size, D gene, J gene, V gene. The D gene is left open where the match is weak. Rows may omit the clone size; those that give it use once, few, many or a size class.

CDR3 DNA: TGTGCCAGGGGGTTGGTATCCAAAAACATGCAGTACTTT
CDR3 protein: CARGLVSKNMQYF
clone size: .
D gene: .
J gene: TRBJ2-3
V gene: TRBV28

CDR3 DNA: TGCGCCATCAGGGGTGGACAGGGTAACATTCAGTACTTC
CDR3 protein: CAIRGGQGNIQYF
clone size: .
D gene: TRBD1
J gene: TRBJ2-4
V gene: TRBV10-1

CDR3 DNA: TGTGCCAGCCGGGCGTCCGGGGACAGGGGACAAGATACCCAGTATTTT
CDR3 protein: CASRASGDRGQDTQYF
clone size: .
D gene: TRBD1
J gene: TRBJ2-3
V gene: TRBV28

CDR3 DNA: TGCGCCAGCAGCTCCCTAAGTGTCCAGGAGGGCGGGGAGCTGTTTTTT
CDR3 protein: CASSSLSVQEGGELFF
clone size: medium-sized
D gene: .
J gene: TRBJ2-2
V gene: TRBV5-1

CDR3 DNA: TGTGCCAGCAGCCCGCATCCGGGACAGAAAGAGACCCAGTACTTC
CDR3 protein: CASSPHPGQKETQYF
clone size: few
D gene: TRBD1
J gene: TRBJ2-5
V gene: TRBV7-2

CDR3 DNA: TGCGCCAGCAGTTGGGCCCTCAATCAGCCCCAGCATTTT
CDR3 protein: CASSWALNQPQHF
clone size: .
D gene: .
J gene: TRBJ1-5
V gene: TRBV10-2

CDR3 DNA: TGTGCCAGCACCTCAGACCAGTACAATGAGCAGTTCTTC
CDR3 protein: CASTSDQYNEQFF
clone size: .
D gene: .
J gene: TRBJ2-1
V gene: TRBV6-1

CDR3 DNA: TGCGCCAGCAGTGTGACCACAGATACGCAGTATTTT
CDR3 protein: CASSVTTDTQYF
clone size: .
D gene: .
J gene: TRBJ2-3
V gene: TRBV10-1

CDR3 DNA: TGTGCCAGCAGCGGAAACTGGGTAGCGGACGATGCGCAGTTCTTT
CDR3 protein: CASSGNWVADDAQFF
clone size: .
D gene: .
J gene: TRBJ2-3
V gene: TRBV6-1

CDR3 DNA: TGTGCCAGCAGTTTTTCACGGGAGACCTACAATGAGCAGTTCTTC
CDR3 protein: CASSFSRETYNEQFF
clone size: .
D gene: .
J gene: TRBJ2-1
V gene: TRBV27

CDR3 DNA: TGCGCCAGCAGTGAGTCAATAGCGGGGGGCAAAGAGACGCAGTACTTT
CDR3 protein: CASSESIAGGKETQYF
clone size: .
D gene: TRBD2
J gene: TRBJ2-5
V gene: TRBV10-1

CDR3 DNA: TGTGCCACAATACGGGACAGCAAACAAGAGACCCAGTACTTC
CDR3 protein: CATIRDSKQETQYF
clone size: medium-sized
D gene: TRBD1
J gene: TRBJ2-5
V gene: TRBV6-1

CDR3 DNA: TGTGCCAGCAGTGTAACTAACCGTGGGCATGAGACTCAGTACTTC
CDR3 protein: CASSVTNRGHETQYF
clone size: .
D gene: .
J gene: TRBJ2-4
V gene: TRBV6-1

CDR3 DNA: TGTGCCAGCAGCTCCGGGGCCTGGTCTATAACAGATACGCAGTATTTT
CDR3 protein: CASSSGAWSITDTQYF
clone size: few
D gene: .
J gene: TRBJ2-3
V gene: TRBV3-1

CDR3 DNA: TGTGCCAGCAGACCTAGCGGACTAGCGGGAGGGTACTCACTGTTCTTC
CDR3 protein: CASRPSGLAGGYSLFF
clone size: medium-sized
D gene: TRBD2
J gene: TRBJ2-1
V gene: TRBV6-1

CDR3 DNA: TGTGCCAGCAGCCGGGACAGGTCCTACAATGAGCAGTTCTTC
CDR3 protein: CASSRDRSYNEQFF
clone size: .
D gene: TRBD1
J gene: TRBJ2-1
V gene: TRBV7-2

CDR3 DNA: TGTGCCAGCAGTTGGAGACTGGCTGGAGGGACGGATACGCAGTTTTTC
CDR3 protein: CASSWRLAGGTDTQFF
clone size: .
D gene: .
J gene: TRBJ2-1
V gene: TRBV27

CDR3 DNA: TGTGCCAGCACTACCATACAGGGAGACTCTGGGGCCAACGTCCTGACTTTC
CDR3 protein: CASTTIQGDSGANVLTF
clone size: .
D gene: .
J gene: TRBJ2-6
V gene: TRBV6-1

CDR3 DNA: TGTGCCAGCAGTGTACAGGGGTTTGAGCAGTTCTTC
CDR3 protein: CASSVQGFEQFF
clone size: .
D gene: TRBD1
J gene: TRBJ2-1
V gene: TRBV27

CDR3 DNA: TGTGCCAGCAGCTTAGATCCTAGCGGCTACGAGCAGTTCTTC
CDR3 protein: CASSLDPSGYEQFF
clone size: few
D gene: TRBD2
J gene: TRBJ2-1
V gene: TRBV7-2

CDR3 DNA: TGTGCCAGCGGCGACAGGGCTGGCTCCTACGAGCAGTACTTC
CDR3 protein: CASGDRAGSYEQYF
clone size: few
D gene: TRBD1
J gene: TRBJ2-7
V gene: TRBV25-1

CDR3 DNA: TGTGCCATCAGCGCCGGGACAGGGGGCCAGGGGTACAATGAGCAGTTCTTC
CDR3 protein: CAISAGTGGQGYNEQFF
clone size: .
D gene: TRBD1
J gene: TRBJ2-1
V gene: TRBV10-3

CDR3 DNA: TGTGCCAGCAGCCAACTCCCTTCCGATTCCACGGGGAACTATACGCAGTATTTT
CDR3 protein: CASSQLPSDSTGNYTQYF
clone size: .
D gene: .
J gene: TRBJ2-3
V gene: TRBV3-1

CDR3 DNA: TGTGCCAGCAGTTTATCGGGACCGGGACAATCCCATACGCAGTATTTT
CDR3 protein: CASSLSGPGQSHTQYF
clone size: .
D gene: .
J gene: TRBJ2-3
V gene: TRBV27

CDR3 DNA: TGTGCCAGCAGGAGCGAGAGCTACGAGCAGTACTTC
CDR3 protein: CASRSESYEQYF
clone size: .
D gene: .
J gene: TRBJ2-7
V gene: TRBV6-1

CDR3 DNA: TGTGCCACCAGTGATCCGTACCAAGAGACCCAGTACTTC
CDR3 protein: CATSDPYQETQYF
clone size: medium-sized
D gene: .
J gene: TRBJ2-5
V gene: TRBV24-1

CDR3 DNA: TGTGCCAGCAGTGAGGGGACTAGCGGGAGCACAGGTGCGCTGTTTTTT
CDR3 protein: CASSEGTSGSTGALFF
clone size: once
D gene: TRBD2
J gene: TRBJ2-2
V gene: TRBV6-1

CDR3 DNA: TGTGTCACCAGCCCCTACAGGGGGAGCTCCTACAATGAGCAGTTCTTC
CDR3 protein: CVTSPYRGSSYNEQFF
clone size: once
D gene: TRBD1
J gene: TRBJ2-1
V gene: TRBV15

CDR3 DNA: TGCGCCAGCAGTGAGTTTAGCGGGGACGACAATGAGCAGTTCTTC
CDR3 protein: CASSEFSGDDNEQFF
clone size: few
D gene: TRBD2
J gene: TRBJ2-1
V gene: TRBV10-1

CDR3 DNA: TGTGCCAGCAGTTCCTTCCAGGGGAGCTCTGGGGCCAACGTCCTGACTTTC
CDR3 protein: CASSSFQGSSGANVLTF
clone size: .
D gene: .
J gene: TRBJ2-6
V gene: TRBV6-5

CDR3 DNA: TGTGCCAGCAGTGAAACGGATAACACCGGGGAGCTGTTTTTT
CDR3 protein: CASSETDNTGELFF
clone size: .
D gene: .
J gene: TRBJ2-2
V gene: TRBV2

CDR3 DNA: TGTGCCAGCAGTGTCCAGTGGCAGCCCTACGAGCAGTACTTC
CDR3 protein: CASSVQWQPYEQYF
clone size: medium-sized
D gene: .
J gene: TRBJ2-7
V gene: TRBV6-1

CDR3 DNA: TGTGCCGTCGTAGCGGTGAACACCGGGGAGCTGTTTTTT
CDR3 protein: CAVVAVNTGELFF
clone size: few
D gene: .
J gene: TRBJ2-2
V gene: TRBV27

CDR3 DNA: TGTGCCAGGGGCTTAGGGGGCCGTGACGTAGATACCCAGTATTTC
CDR3 protein: CARGLGGRDVDTQYF
clone size: .
D gene: TRBD1
J gene: TRBJ2-3
V gene: TRBV11-3

CDR3 DNA: TGTGCCAGCAGTTACCAGGGCGTCCAAGAGACCCAGTTCTTC
CDR3 protein: CASSYQGVQETQFF
clone size: .
D gene: .
J gene: TRBJ2-1
V gene: TRBV6-5

CDR3 DNA: TGTGCCAGCAGTTCCCCGGGGGGAGTTGGGCGTGAGCAGTTCTTC
CDR3 protein: CASSSPGGVGREQFF
clone size: large
D gene: TRBD2
J gene: TRBJ2-1
V gene: TRBV6-6

CDR3 DNA: TGTGCCAGCAGGGTGACAGGGATAGATACGCAGTATTTT
CDR3 protein: CASRVTGIDTQYF
clone size: medium-sized
D gene: TRBD1
J gene: TRBJ2-3
V gene: TRBV6-1

CDR3 DNA: TGTGCCAGCAGTGAGAGGGGGAAAAGCATTCAGTACTTC
CDR3 protein: CASSERGKSIQYF
clone size: .
D gene: .
J gene: TRBJ2-4
V gene: TRBV6-1

CDR3 DNA: TGCGCCAGCAGTGAGTTACTATACAGGGGTACCTTGAACACTGAAGCTTTCTTT
CDR3 protein: CASSELLYRGTLNTEAFF
clone size: .
D gene: TRBD1
J gene: TRBJ1-1
V gene: TRBV10-1

CDR3 DNA: TGTGCCAGCAGCTCCAGGGGGGCGAGTCAGCCCCAGCATTTT
CDR3 protein: CASSSRGASQPQHF
clone size: .
D gene: TRBD1
J gene: TRBJ1-5
V gene: TRBV6-1

CDR3 DNA: TGTGCCAGCAGTGACGGGACTAGCGGGACTGAGCAGTTCTTC
CDR3 protein: CASSDGTSGTEQFF
clone size: .
D gene: TRBD2
J gene: TRBJ2-1
V gene: TRBV6-4

CDR3 DNA: TGTGCCAGCAGTAGGGGACTTACGAACTCCTACAATGAGCAGTTCTTC
CDR3 protein: CASSRGLTNSYNEQFF
clone size: few
D gene: .
J gene: TRBJ2-1
V gene: TRBV27

CDR3 DNA: TGTGCCAGCAGTTCGGGGCCAGGGCTCGGCACCCAGTACTTC
CDR3 protein: CASSSGPGLGTQYF
clone size: .
D gene: .
J gene: TRBJ2-4
V gene: TRBV6-5

CDR3 DNA: TGTGCCAGCAGTTACCGTAATCGACTAGCGGGATTGGATGAGCAGTATTTT
CDR3 protein: CASSYRNRLAGLDEQYF
clone size: .
D gene: TRBD2
J gene: TRBJ2-3
V gene: TRBV6-5

CDR3 DNA: TGCGCCAGCTTGCTGAGGGGAAAATCCACAGATACGCAGTATTTT
CDR3 protein: CASLLRGKSTDTQYF
clone size: few
D gene: .
J gene: TRBJ2-3
V gene: TRBV10-1

CDR3 DNA: TGTGCCAGCAGTTACGCGCCATCCCTCGGCAGGGACAAAAATATTCAGTATTTT
CDR3 protein: CASSYAPSLGRDKNIQYF
clone size: .
D gene: .
J gene: TRBJ2-3
V gene: TRBV6-5

CDR3 DNA: TGTGCCAGCAGTAGAACAGCGGGAGATGTCACAGATACGCAGTATTTT
CDR3 protein: CASSRTAGDVTDTQYF
clone size: .
D gene: TRBD2
J gene: TRBJ2-3
V gene: TRBV6-4

CDR3 DNA: TGTGCCAGCAGTAGGGACACGAACGGCGAGCAGTACTTC
CDR3 protein: CASSRDTNGEQYF
clone size: medium-sized
D gene: .
J gene: TRBJ2-7
V gene: TRBV6-1

CDR3 DNA: TGTGCCAGCGGTTTGAATTCCATCTACAATGAGCAGTTCTTC
CDR3 protein: CASGLNSIYNEQFF
clone size: .
D gene: .
J gene: TRBJ2-1
V gene: TRBV6-5

CDR3 DNA: TGTGCCAGCAGTGAGGTTTTGGAGGGACCCGGGGAGCTGTTTTTT
CDR3 protein: CASSEVLEGPGELFF
clone size: once
D gene: .
J gene: TRBJ2-2
V gene: TRBV6-1